These 19 T cell receptor beta chains were all obtained from the same sample, sequenced in a study of T cell responses to AZD1222 COVID-19 vaccine. Assay used: immunoSEQ multiplex PCR; TCRdb lists only in-frame clones, some missing. The sample holds 78,000 or so clones, 88% seen once. The sequencing used peripheral blood, collected on day 0 of AZD1222 vaccination. These receptors were collected from an adult in good health.

The chain recombines TRBV6-5 with TRBJ2-2; 11 nucleotides match TRBD1. The junction had 4 bases not matched to a gene; V was cut back by 6 bases and J by 4 bases. Germline V lookup: CDR1 MNHEY, CDR2 SVGAGI. This CDR3 is 15 amino acids long. CDR3 amino acids: CASSSGTGGTGELFF. The CDR3, as DNA: TGTGCCAGCAGCTCCGGGACAGGGGGCACCGGGGAGCTGTTTTTT.

The chain couples TRBV7-9 to TRBJ2-1; D ambiguous. Germline V lookup: CDR1 SEHNR, CDR2 FQNEAQ (reference sequence). This CDR3 comprises 13 residues. V dropped 5 bases and J dropped 6 bases, with 11 bases sitting between them. The CDR3 sequence: CASSASVSNEQFF. For the CDR3, the DNA is TGTGCCAGCAGCGCCTCAGTATCCAATGAGCAGTTCTTC.

This chain links TRBV4-2 with TRBJ1-5; the D gene is possibly TRBD1 (5 bases). The CDR3 has 15 residues. V was clipped by 5 bases and J by 2 bases, with 13 bases between them. The V gene's germline CDR1 is LGHNA and CDR2 YNFKEQ. This CDR3 reads CASSVRPGGNQPQHF. The CDR3 DNA reads TGTGCCAGCAGCGTGCGACCGGGGGGCAATCAGCCCCAGCATTTT.

J is TRBJ2-7 and V is TRBV6-5; the match to TRBD1 covers 7 bases. J gave up 2 bases and V 0 bases, and 7 bases lay outside the gene matches. CDR1 and CDR2 from the germline V gene are MNHEY and SVGAGI. The CDR3 runs 16 residues. The CDR3 DNA reads as TGTGCCAGCAGTTACTCGTCGAGGGGGCCCGCCTACGAGCAGTACTTC. It encodes CASSYSSRGPAYEQYF.

V and J are TRBV6-5 and TRBJ1-5; 8 nucleotides align to TRBD1. CDR1 and CDR2 (germline): MNHEY, SVGAGI. CDR3 size: 15 residues. The trim removed 3 bases at V and 3 bases at J, leaving 4 bases unmatched. The CDR3 region has the DNA TGTGCCAGCAGTTATTCGGGACAGGACAATCAGCCCCAGCATTTT. This codes for CASSYSGQDNQPQHF.

The genes are TRBV5-4 and TRBJ2-2; maybe TRBD1 (6 bases). The V end was cut by 7 bases, the J end by 0 bases, with 13 bases between. This CDR3 has 15 amino acids. Germline V lookup: CDR1 SGHNT, CDR2 YYREEE (reference sequence). The CDR3 loop is CASRTGTSNTGELFF. The DNA of the CDR3 is TGTGCCAGCCGCACTGGGACATCGAACACCGGGGAGCTGTTTTTT.

This clone was counted only a few times. V is TRBV18 and J is TRBJ2-6; TRBD1 matches 9 bases. The germline V gene encodes CDR1 KGHSH and CDR2 LQKENI. This CDR3 has 17 residues. The junction had 4 bases not matched to a gene; V was cut back by 3 bases and J by 1 base. The CDR3 DNA follows: TGTGCCAGCTCACCGGAGACAGGGGGGTCTGGGGCCAACGTCCTGACTTTC. Residues: CASSPETGGSGANVLTF.

The rearrangement uses TRBV11-2 and TRBJ1-2; 8 bases match TRBD1. From germline, CDR1 is SGHAT and CDR2 FQNNGV. V trimming: 1 base; J trimming: 2 bases; junction bases outside the gene matches: 3. This CDR3 is 15 amino acids long. CDR3 region: CASSLVPGGNYGYTF. The CDR3 DNA reads as TGTGCCAGCAGCTTAGTGCCAGGGGGCAACTATGGCTACACCTTC. Using reference TRBV11-2 and TRBJ1-2 for the parts outside the CDR3, the full variable domain is EAGVAQSPRYKIIEKRQSVAFWCNPISGHATLYWYQQILGQGPKLLIQFQNNGVVDDSQLPKDRFSAERLKGVDSTLKIQPAKLEDSAVYLCASSLVPGGNYGYTFGSGTRLTVV.

This chain links TRBV5-1 with TRBJ1-1; possible D gene TRBD1, 5 bases. V lost 5 bases to trimming and J lost 2 bases, with 13 bases between them. The germline V gene has CDR1 SGHRS and CDR2 YFSETQ. The CDR3 is 14 residues long. The CDR3 bases are TGCGCCAGCAGGCACCGGGACTTAAACACTGAAGCTTTCTTT. This translates into CASRHRDLNTEAFF.

This chain uses TRBV7-8 with TRBJ2-4; tentative D call: TRBD1 (7 bases). The CDR3 extends over 15 amino acids. V gave up 6 bases and J gave up 6 bases, with 18 bases separating them. CDR1 and CDR2 from the germline V gene are SGHVS and FQNEAQ. The CDR3 nucleotides are TGTGCCAGCAGTAGCGGCGGGACAGCGGTAAACATTCAGTACTTC. Translated, it gives CASSSGGTAVNIQYF.

The J gene is TRBJ2-5, the V gene TRBV6-2 or TRBV6-3; 7 bases fit TRBD2. CDR1 is MNHEY, CDR2 SVGEGT, per germline. V lost 4 bases to trimming and J lost 1 base; unmatched junction nucleotides: 9. The CDR3 sequence is 16 residues long. The CDR3 DNA sequence: TGTGCCAGCAGTTCCCTGGCGGGAGATACCCAAGAGACCCAGTACTTC. Translating gives CASSSLAGDTQETQYF.

The chain employs TRBV10-3 and TRBJ1-1; D is ambiguous. Germline loops: CDR1 ENHRY, CDR2 SYGVKD. Trimming removed 3 bases from V and 8 bases from J, with 10 bases in between. The CDR3 consists of 12 residues. CDR3 protein: CAISDSPEEAFF. The CDR3 DNA reads as TGTGCCATCAGTGACTCACCTGAGGAAGCTTTCTTT.

The rearrangement joins TRBV29-1 to TRBJ1-2; TRBD1 matches 7 bases. J gave up 5 bases and V 1 base, and 4 bases lay outside the gene matches. The CDR3 extends over 13 amino acids. The germline gives CDR1 SQVTM, CDR2 ANQGSEA. The DNA of the CDR3 is TGCAGCGTTGAAGGACCGACAGGGTATGGCTACACCTTC. Amino acids: CSVEGPTGYGYTF. The full variable domain, with the rest looked up from reference TRBV29-1 and TRBJ1-2, is SAVISQKPSRDICQRGTSLTIQCQVDSQVTMMFWYRQQPGQSLTLIATANQGSEATYESGFVIDKFPISRPNLTFSTLTVSNMSPEDSSIYLCSVEGPTGYGYTFGSGTRLTVV.

The chain combines TRBV19 with TRBJ2-7, with TRBD1 matching 9 bases. Germline V gives CDR1 LNHDA, CDR2 SQIVND (reference sequence). The V gene end was trimmed by 3 bases and the J gene end by 4 bases; junction bases not matched to a gene: 7. CDR3 length: 15 residues. CDR3 loop: CASSIPGQGAYEQYF. The CDR3 DNA follows: TGTGCCAGTAGTATTCCGGGACAGGGAGCGTACGAGCAGTACTTC.

V gene TRBV3-1 (or the pseudogene TRBV3-2) combines with J gene TRBJ1-1; TRBD1 is a possible D gene (5 bases). Germline V lookup: CDR1 LGHDT, CDR2 YNNKEL (reference sequence). With 0 bases removed from V and 8 bases from J, the gap between germline ends came to 10 bases. The CDR3 runs to 13 residues. The CDR3 DNA sequence: TGTGCCAGCAGCCAAGAAATTTCAGGGGAAGCTTTCTTT. The encoded protein is CASSQEISGEAFF.

This rearrangement joins TRBV3-1 (or the pseudogene TRBV3-2) to TRBJ2-7; 10 nucleotides agree with TRBD1. Germline CDR1 is LGHDT and CDR2 is YNNKEL (reference sequence). The J segment lost 9 bases and the V segment lost 0 bases, leaving 8 bases of the junction unmatched. This CDR3 has 15 amino acids. Here the CDR3 reads CASSQDGTGVGLQYF. CDR3 DNA: TGTGCCAGCAGCCAAGATGGGACAGGGGTGGGTTTGCAGTACTTC.

In nucleotides, the CDR3 is TGTGCCAGCAGCTTTCGGGACTACTACAATGAGCAGTTCTTC. As protein: CASSFRDYYNEQFF. The gene calls are TRBV11-2 and TRBJ2-1, with 7 positions matching TRBD2. Germline lookup yields CDR1 SGHAT and CDR2 FQNNGV. The ends lost 3 bases at V and 3 bases at J; junction bases unmatched: 2. CDR3 length: 14 amino acids.

The chain joins TRBV5-1 to TRBJ2-7, with 12 bases matching TRBD2. Trimming at V came to 4 bases and at J to 4 bases, leaving 0 bases not matched to a gene. The germline CDR1 and CDR2 sequences are SGHRS and YFSETQ. The CDR3 has 13 residues. As DNA, the CDR3 is TGCGCCAGCAGCGGACTAGCGGGATACGAGCAGTACTTC. This codes for CASSGLAGYEQYF.

V gene TRBV5-1 combines with J gene TRBJ2-7; the match to TRBD1 covers 9 bases. J was trimmed by 4 bases and V by 4 bases; bases with no gene match: 3. CDR3 length: 13 amino acids. The germline V gene has CDR1 SGHRS and CDR2 YFSETQ. The CDR3 sequence: CASSNGQGYEQYF. The CDR3 DNA reads TGCGCCAGCAGCAACGGACAGGGGTACGAGCAGTACTTC.